These 5 T cell receptor beta chains were all obtained from the same sample, sequenced in a study of blood T cell repertoires in COVID-19. Sequenced by immunoSEQ multiplex PCR; TCRdb stores in-frame clones only, minus some. Of 90,000 or so clones detected, about nine tenths appear once; the ten largest clones hold around 0.44%. The sample was peripheral blood. The receptors were sampled from a man in his fifties or sixties with acute or convalescent COVID-19.

This clone occurred once. The DNA is omitted, as the CDR3 cannot be located on it reliably, and the CDR3 follows TCRdb's listing. This CDR3 is CPTWGGGNNEQFF. The chain joins TRBV21-1 to TRBJ2-1; TRBD2 is taken as the D call from the table, unchecked against the DNA. TRBV21-1 is a pseudogene locus. The CDR3 is 13 amino acids long, termini counted.

The chain combines TRBV5-5 with TRBJ2-7; 13 nucleotides align to TRBD2. The CDR3 length is 16 residues. Germline trimming cut 1 base from V and 4 bases from J; bases unmatched to any gene: 5. Germline values: CDR1 SGHKS, CDR2 YYEKEE (reference sequence). The CDR3 region has the DNA TGTGCCAGCAGCTTGACTAGCGGGAGGGCCAGTTACGAGCAGTACTTC. Translating gives CASSLTSGRASYEQYF.

The chain combines TRBV24-1 with TRBJ2-7, with TRBD1 matching over 10 bases. The J segment lost 2 bases and the V segment lost 3 bases, leaving 6 bases of the junction unmatched. CDR3 length equals 16 residues. Germline CDR1 reads KGHDR; CDR2 reads SFDVKD. The CDR3 is CATSDIGTGEAYEQYF. The CDR3 coding sequence is TGTGCCACCAGTGATATTGGGACAGGGGAGGCCTACGAGCAGTACTTC.

DNA for the CDR3: TGTGCCAGCAGTGGAGGGACTAGAAACTTTCAGTTCTTC. This gives the protein CASSGGTRNFQFF. The genes are TRBV27 and TRBJ2-1; TRBD2 matches 8 bases. In germline, CDR1 is MNHEY, CDR2 SMNVEV (reference sequence). V lost 5 bases, J lost 13 bases, and 10 bases stayed unmatched. This CDR3 is 13 amino acids long.

This clone was found a few times. The chain recombines TRBV5-8 with TRBJ1-1; no reliable D call. The CDR3 contains 14 residues. The V end was cut by 3 bases, the J end by 5 bases, with 14 bases between. The germline V gene encodes CDR1 SGHTS and CDR2 YDEGEE. The CDR3: CASSYLAGSTEAFF. The CDR3 DNA reads as TGTGCCAGCAGCTACCTAGCAGGCTCTACTGAAGCTTTCTTT.